The clone carrying this T cell receptor (beta chain) was recorded at least ten times. Its specificity is unknown. This specimen comes from a study of T cell repertoires in cytomegalovirus infection. About the research overall: It can be stated that public TCR beta signatures indicated CMV infection as well as a matching HLA type. Overall study results and limits: Across the ex vivo response, the dominant clonotypes were HLA-C-restricted CMV-specific TCR beta clonotypes.

V was shortened by 1 base and J by 5 bases, with 14 bases between the two germline ends. This CDR3 is 15 amino acids long. Germline V gives CDR1 SGHTA, CDR2 FQGNSA. Each CDR3 protein is one row after TCRdb ran MiXCR on the reads. The data contain hundreds of thousands of distinct CDR3 sequences, 29% of them singletons. The input for sequencing was cultured PBMCs, taken from culture after CMV antigen stimulation. This clonotype originated in a human donor in good health (CMV status not recorded). Some clones in this sample may be carry-over from other donors' samples. V and J are TRBV7-2 and TRBJ2-5; a weak D match, TRBD1 (5 bases). The CDR3 here is CASSLGQRSWETQYF. CDR3 DNA: TGTGCCAGCAGCTTAGGACAGAGGTCCTGGGAGACCCAGTACTTC.